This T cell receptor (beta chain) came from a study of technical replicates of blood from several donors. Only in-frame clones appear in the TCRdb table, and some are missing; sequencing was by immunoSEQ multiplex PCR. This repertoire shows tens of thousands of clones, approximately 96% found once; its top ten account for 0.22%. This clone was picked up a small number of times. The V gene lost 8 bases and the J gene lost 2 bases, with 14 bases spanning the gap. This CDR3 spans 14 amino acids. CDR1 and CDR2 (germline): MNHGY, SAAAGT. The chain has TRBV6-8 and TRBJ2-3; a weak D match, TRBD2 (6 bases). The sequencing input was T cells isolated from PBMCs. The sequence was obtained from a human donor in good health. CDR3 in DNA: TGTGCCAGCTCGGACTACCCGCTCACAGATACGCAGTATTTT. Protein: CASSDYPLTDTQYF.